The TCR beta chain under discussion was sequenced for a study of human T cells and chemical hapten exposure. Study in general: Alopecia areata, totalis or universalis was found in mostly female patients. Findings of the study overall: A positive correlation with patch test score was shown by PT1 expanded TCR counts.

This CDR3 has 16 residues. From germline, CDR1 is SGHTA and CDR2 FQGTGA. V lost 0 bases, J lost 5 bases, and 15 bases lay in between. Via MiXCR, TCRdb re-called the RACE reads, giving one row per CDR3 protein. The sample carries about 140,000 distinct CDR3 sequences, roughly 10% recorded once. Sample time point: patch test 2, 6 weeks after DPC sensitization. Treatment in this sample: therapeutic diphenylcyclopropenone sensitization with weekly scalp DPC. Sequencing started from total RNA isolated from unfractionated whole blood. This clonotype came up many times. Its antigen is as yet unknown. Sequenced here: whole blood, sampled in connection with sensitization to the hapten diphenylcyclopropenone (DPC). The origin of this receptor is a woman aged 50 to 65 with alopecia areata. Some clones in this sample may be carry-over from other donors' samples. The chain joins TRBV7-3 to TRBJ2-3; possibly TRBD2 for D (6 bases). The CDR3 DNA follows: TGTGCCAGCAGCTTAACGAGTAGCGGAAGGGTAGATACGCAGTATTTT. Amino acids: CASSLTSSGRVDTQYF.